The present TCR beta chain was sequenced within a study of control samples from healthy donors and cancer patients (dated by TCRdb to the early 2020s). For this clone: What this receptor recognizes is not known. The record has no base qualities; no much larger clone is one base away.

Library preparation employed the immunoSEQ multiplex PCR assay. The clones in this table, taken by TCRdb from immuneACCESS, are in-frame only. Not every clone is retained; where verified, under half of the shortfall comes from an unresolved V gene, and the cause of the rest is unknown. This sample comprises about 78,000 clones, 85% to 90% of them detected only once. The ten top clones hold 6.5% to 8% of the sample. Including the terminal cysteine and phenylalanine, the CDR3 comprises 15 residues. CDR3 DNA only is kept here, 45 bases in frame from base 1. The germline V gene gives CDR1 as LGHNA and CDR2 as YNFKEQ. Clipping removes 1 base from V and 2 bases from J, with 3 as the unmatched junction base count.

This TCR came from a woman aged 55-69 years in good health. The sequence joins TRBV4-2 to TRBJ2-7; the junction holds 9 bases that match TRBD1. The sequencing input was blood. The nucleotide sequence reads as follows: TGTGCCAGCAGCCAAGGGGGGACAGGGACCTACGAGCAGTACTTC. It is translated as CASSQGGTGTYEQYF.